This entry features one T cell receptor beta chain sequence. Its cognate antigen is unknown. This entry comes from a study of T cell repertoires in cytomegalovirus infection. Study observations and caveats: Carriage of CMV together with the relevant HLA was identifiable through cumulative public TCR beta family frequency. Predominance within the ex vivo response was attributable to HLA-C-restricted CMV-specific TCR beta clonotypes.

TCRdb reanalysed the reads using MiXCR and keeps one entry per CDR3 protein. The table lists approximately 300,000 distinct CDR3 sequences, 29% of them singletons. Trimming shortened V by 1 base and J by 4 bases, and 6 bases separated the two germline ends. The CDR3 loop spans 13 amino acids. Per the germline V gene, CDR1 is SGHTA and CDR2 is FQGNSA. This receptor was obtained from a human donor in good health (CMV status not recorded). Some clones in this sample may be carry-over from other donors' samples. The gene calls are TRBV7-2 and TRBJ2-3; D remains unclear. The input for sequencing was cultured PBMCs, taken from culture after CMV antigen stimulation. The CDR3 bases are TGTGCCAGCAGCTTAGGAGTCTCAGATACGCAGTATTTT. Encoded protein: CASSLGVSDTQYF.